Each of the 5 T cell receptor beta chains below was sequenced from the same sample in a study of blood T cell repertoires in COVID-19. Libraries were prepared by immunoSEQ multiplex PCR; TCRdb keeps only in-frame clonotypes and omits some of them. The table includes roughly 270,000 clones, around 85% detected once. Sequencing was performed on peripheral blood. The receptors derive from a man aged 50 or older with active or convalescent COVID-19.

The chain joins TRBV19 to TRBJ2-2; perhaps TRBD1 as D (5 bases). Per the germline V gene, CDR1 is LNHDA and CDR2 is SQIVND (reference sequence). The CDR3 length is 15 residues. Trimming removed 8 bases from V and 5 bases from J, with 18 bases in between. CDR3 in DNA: TGTGCCAGTCAAAAGACAGACTTGGGAACCGGGGAGCTGTTTTTT. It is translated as CASQKTDLGTGELFF.

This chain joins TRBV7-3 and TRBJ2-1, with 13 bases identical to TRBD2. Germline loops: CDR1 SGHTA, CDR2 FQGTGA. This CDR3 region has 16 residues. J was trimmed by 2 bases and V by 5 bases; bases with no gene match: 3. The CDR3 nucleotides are TGTGCCAGCAGCCCGGGGACTAGCGGGGCCTACAATGAGCAGTTCTTC. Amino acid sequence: CASSPGTSGAYNEQFF. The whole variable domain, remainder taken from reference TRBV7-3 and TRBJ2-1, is GAGVSQTPSNKVTEKGKYVELRCDPISGHTALYWYRQSLGQGPEFLIYFQGTGAADDSGLPNDRFFAVRPEGSVSTLKIQRTERGDSAVYLCASSPGTSGAYNEQFFGPGTRLTVL.

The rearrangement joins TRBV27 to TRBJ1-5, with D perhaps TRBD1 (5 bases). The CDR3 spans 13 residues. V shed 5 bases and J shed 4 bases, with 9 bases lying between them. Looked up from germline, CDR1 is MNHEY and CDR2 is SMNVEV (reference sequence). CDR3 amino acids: CASSDSFNQPQHF. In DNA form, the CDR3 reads TGTGCCAGCAGTGACAGCTTTAATCAGCCCCAGCATTTT.

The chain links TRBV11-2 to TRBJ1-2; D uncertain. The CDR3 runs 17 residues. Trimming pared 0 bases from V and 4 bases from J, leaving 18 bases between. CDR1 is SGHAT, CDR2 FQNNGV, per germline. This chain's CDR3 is CASSLDPWREGSYGYTF. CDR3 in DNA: TGTGCCAGCAGCTTAGATCCCTGGCGGGAGGGAAGCTATGGCTACACCTTC.

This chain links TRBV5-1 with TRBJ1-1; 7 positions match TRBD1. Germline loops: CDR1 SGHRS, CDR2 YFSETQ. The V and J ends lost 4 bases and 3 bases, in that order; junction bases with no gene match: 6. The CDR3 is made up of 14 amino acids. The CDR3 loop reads CASSGRQGHTEAFF. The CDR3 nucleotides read TGCGCCAGCAGCGGGAGACAGGGTCACACTGAAGCTTTCTTT.